This is a list of T cell receptor beta chains from one sample in a study of Tregs in tolerant kidney transplant recipients. The repertoire was sequenced with immunoSEQ multiplex PCR; TCRdb's copy has only in-frame clones and lacks some. The table lists over 50,000 clones, 65% to 85% of them singletons. Sequenced: CD4+ T cells from blood. All receptors derive from a human donor in good health. Both conserved end residues are part of each CDR3. Fields, in order: V gene, J gene, D gene, clone size, CDR3 protein, CDR3 DNA. The D gene is left open where the match is weak. Expanded clones are given a class, and other clones once, few, many or no size at all.

TRBV6-6	TRBJ2-7	.	.	CASSLQGRLLGEQYF	TGTGCCAGCAGTCTTCAGGGTCGTCTGCTAGGCGAGCAGTACTTC
TRBV19	TRBJ2-7	TRBD1	.	CATQGQGESVYEQYF	TGTGCCACGCAGGGACAGGGGGAGAGCGTGTACGAGCAGTACTTC
TRBV9	TRBJ2-3	TRBD2	.	CASSPLGGLAGVVDTQYF	TGTGCCAGCAGCCCCCTAGGGGGACTAGCGGGAGTGGTAGATACGCAGTATTTT
TRBV7-3	TRBJ2-7	.	few	CASSLTAVEGVEQYF	TGTGCCAGCAGCTTAACCGCGGTGGAGGGAGTCGAGCAGTACTTC
TRBV30	TRBJ1-5	.	few	CAWSVEEFRPQHF	TGTGCCTGGAGTGTGGAGGAATTTCGGCCCCAGCATTTT
TRBV2	TRBJ2-5	.	.	CASSRTGYQETQYF	TGTGCCAGCAGTCGAACGGGGTACCAAGAGACCCAGTACTTC
TRBV2	TRBJ1-1	.	.	CASRLDGNTEAFF	TGTGCCAGCAGGTTAGACGGGAACACTGAAGCTTTCTTT
TRBV7-2	TRBJ2-7	TRBD1	.	CASSPDRGYEQYF	TGTGCCAGCAGCCCGGACAGGGGATACGAGCAGTACTTC
TRBV20-1	TRBJ1-1	.	.	CSARAGAAFF	TGCAGTGCTAGAGCTGGGGCCGCTTTCTTT
TRBV10-3	TRBJ2-1	TRBD2	.	CAIRPTSAGLSYNEQFF	TGTGCCATCAGGCCCACTAGCGCCGGCCTCTCCTACAATGAGCAGTTCTTC
TRBV5-1	TRBJ2-7	TRBD2	.	CASSRLAGGDEQYF	TGCGCCAGCAGCAGACTAGCGGGAGGCGACGAGCAGTACTTC
TRBV5-4	TRBJ2-3	.	.	CASSLAGDDTQYF	TGTGCCAGCAGCTTGGCGGGGGATGATACGCAGTATTTT
TRBV11-2	TRBJ2-3	TRBD2	.	CASSLPGLGFADTQYF	TGTGCCAGCAGCTTACCGGGACTAGGATTTGCAGATACGCAGTATTTT
TRBV5-5	TRBJ2-7	TRBD2	.	CASSVGRDSVQYF	TGTGCCAGCAGTGTGGGGAGGGACTCCGTGCAGTACTTC
TRBV5-5	TRBJ2-7	.	.	CASSPDGRDQYF	TGTGCCAGCAGCCCGGACGGGCGGGACCAGTACTTC
TRBV7-6	TRBJ1-3	.	few	CASSLAPFSGNTIYF	TGTGCCAGCAGCTTAGCTCCGTTCTCTGGAAACACCATATATTTT
TRBV4-1	TRBJ1-5	.	.	CASSQDPGTTLNQPQHF	TGCGCCAGCAGCCAAGATCCTGGGACTACTCTCAATCAGCCCCAGCATTTT
TRBV4-1	TRBJ2-7	.	.	CASSQDGLSYEQYF	TGCGCCAGCAGCCAAGACGGCCTGAGCTACGAGCAGTACTTC
TRBV28	TRBJ1-6	TRBD1	few	CASSPPGTGGMGSPLHF	TGTGCCAGCAGTCCCCCCGGGACAGGGGGCATGGGTTCACCCCTCCACTTT
TRBV7-9	TRBJ2-3	TRBD2	.	CASSLRGDGGFTDTQYF	TGTGCCAGCAGCTTACGGGGGGACGGAGGCTTCACAGATACGCAGTATTTT
TRBV6-5	TRBJ1-2	TRBD1	.	CASRLDREYGYTF	TGTGCCAGCAGGTTGGACAGGGAGTATGGCTACACCTTC
TRBV5-1	TRBJ2-7	TRBD2	.	CASSPTLLAGVYEQYF	TGCGCCAGCAGCCCTACCCTACTAGCGGGGGTCTACGAGCAGTACTTC
TRBV29-1	TRBJ2-5	.	.	CSVDPQETQYF	TGCAGCGTTGATCCACAAGAGACCCAGTACTTC
TRBV29-1	TRBJ2-2	TRBD2	once	CSAETSGNTGELFF	TGCAGCGCTGAGACTAGCGGGAACACCGGGGAGCTGTTTTTT
TRBV7-2	TRBJ2-7	.	.	CASSLFSPGGRGYEQYF	TGTGCCAGCAGCTTATTTTCGCCCGGTGGTCGGGGGTACGAGCAGTACTTC
TRBV7-7	TRBJ1-1	.	.	CASSDGVNTEAFF	TGTGCCAGCAGCGATGGGGTGAACACTGAAGCTTTCTTT
TRBV5-4	TRBJ2-7	TRBD1	.	CASSPGTGGWEQYF	TGTGCCAGCAGCCCAGGGACAGGGGGATGGGAGCAGTACTTC
TRBV11-2	TRBJ2-2	.	.	CASSPRGMRPNTGELFF	TGTGCCAGCAGCCCCCGGGGTATGAGGCCGAACACCGGGGAGCTGTTTTTT
TRBV6-5	TRBJ1-1	.	.	CASRRTANTEAFF	TGTGCCAGCAGACGTACAGCGAACACTGAAGCTTTCTTT
TRBV7-9	TRBJ1-4	.	many	CASSSYRAVGEKLFF	TGTGCCAGCAGCTCCTACAGGGCGGTGGGCGAAAAACTGTTTTTT
TRBV9	TRBJ2-1	TRBD2	.	CASSVGTSGGAPHNEQFF	TGTGCCAGCAGCGTAGGGACTAGCGGGGGGGCCCCACACAATGAGCAGTTCTTC
TRBV11-2	TRBJ2-7	.	.	CASSSPRGVSYEQYF	TGTGCCAGCAGCTCCCCCCGAGGGGTCTCCTACGAGCAGTACTTC
TRBV2	TRBJ2-1	TRBD2	.	CASSEVPAGVEQFF	TGTGCCAGCAGTGAAGTCCCGGCGGGAGTTGAGCAGTTCTTC
TRBV18	TRBJ2-3	TRBD2	.	CASSPTSGYTDTQYF	TGTGCCAGCTCACCAACTAGCGGCTACACAGATACGCAGTATTTT
TRBV6-6	TRBJ1-5	.	.	CASSLLVGQPQHF	TGTGCCAGCAGCCTCCTCGTTGGGCAGCCCCAGCATTTT
TRBV19	TRBJ2-3	TRBD2	.	CASSPTLAGGTDTQYF	TGTGCCAGTAGCCCCACCCTAGCGGGTGGCACAGATACGCAGTATTTT
TRBV6-1	TRBJ1-1	.	.	CASRLDGRLEAFF	TGTGCCAGCAGGTTGGACGGGCGCCTTGAAGCTTTCTTT
TRBV4-1	TRBJ2-1	TRBD2	.	CASRKLAGRVGSYNEQFF	TGCGCCAGCAGGAAACTAGCGGGCAGGGTGGGCTCCTACAATGAGCAGTTCTTC
TRBV19	TRBJ1-2	.	.	CASRVRGDAGYTF	TGTGCCAGTAGGGTGCGGGGGGACGCGGGCTACACCTTC
TRBV7-2	TRBJ1-1	.	once	CASSLNGGSEAFF	TGTGCCAGCAGCCTTAATGGGGGGAGTGAAGCTTTCTTT
TRBV5-4	TRBJ1-1	.	.	CASSLRQGAETEAFF	TGTGCCAGCAGCTTGAGGCAGGGCGCGGAGACTGAAGCTTTCTTT
TRBV7-6	TRBJ2-7	TRBD2	once	CASSPRRSGGRDEQYF	TGTGCCAGCAGTCCCCGGCGCTCGGGAGGTCGGGACGAGCAGTACTTC
TRBV11-3	TRBJ2-5	TRBD2	.	CASSLDRLLAGEVETQYF	TGTGCCAGCAGCTTAGATCGACTACTAGCGGGAGAAGTTGAGACCCAGTACTTC
TRBV7-6	TRBJ2-5	.	.	CASEAQETQYF	TGTGCCAGCGAGGCCCAAGAGACCCAGTACTTC
TRBV7-9	TRBJ1-2	.	.	CASSADSNYGYTF	TGTGCCAGCAGCGCCGACAGTAACTATGGCTACACCTTC
TRBV2	TRBJ2-1	.	once	CASSAQRTGVHNEQFF	TGTGCCAGCAGTGCGCAAAGAACCGGGGTACACAATGAGCAGTTCTTC
TRBV25-1	TRBJ2-1	.	.	CASSGGTIGGEQFF	TGTGCCAGCAGTGGGGGGACCATAGGTGGTGAGCAGTTCTTC
TRBV7-8	TRBJ2-7	.	.	CASSLSNYEQYF	TGTGCCAGCAGCTTGTCAAATTACGAGCAGTACTTC
TRBV19	TRBJ1-2	.	once	CASSIGTGDQNYGYTF	TGTGCCAGTAGTATAGGAACAGGCGATCAAAACTATGGCTACACCTTC
TRBV5-8	TRBJ1-1	.	.	CASSLGGAANTEAFF	TGTGCCAGCAGCTTAGGAGGGGCGGCTAACACTGAAGCTTTCTTT
TRBV4-1	TRBJ2-3	.	once	CASSQVEVNTQYF	TGCGCCAGCAGCCAAGTGGAGGTGAATACGCAGTATTTT
TRBV12-2	TRBJ1-5	.	.	CASPRRDEPSNQPQHF	TGTGCAAGTCCCCGCAGGGACGAGCCCTCCAATCAGCCCCAGCATTTT
TRBV19	TRBJ1-2	TRBD1	.	CASSIKGADPGPTHYGYTF	TGTGCCAGTAGTATAAAGGGGGCCGATCCGGGACCGACACATTATGGCTACACCTTC